The rows below give T cell receptor beta chains drawn from one sample of a study of Graves' ophthalmopathy and Graves' hyperthyroidism. TCRdb re-called the multiplex PCR reads with MiXCR, one entry per CDR3 protein. The data contain about 390,000 distinct CDR3 sequences, approximately 18% of them singletons. The specimen was peripheral blood. The origin of the receptors is an adult woman with stable Graves' hyperthyroidism. The CDR3 runs from the conserved cysteine through the conserved F or W. Fields, in order: J gene, D gene, V gene, clone size, CDR3 DNA, CDR3 protein. D genes are given only for firm matches. Clone sizes are given selectively: once, few, many, or a class where the clone is expanded.

j_gene: TRBJ1-2; d_gene: NA; v_gene: TRBV2; abundance: many; CDR3nt: TGTGCCAGCAGTGAATTAAGACAGCCTAACTCCTTC; CDR3aa: CASSELRQPNSF
j_gene: TRBJ2-5; d_gene: NA; v_gene: TRBV10-3; abundance: NA; CDR3nt: TGTGCCATTAGTCCCGCTATTCAAGAGACCCAGTACTTC; CDR3aa: CAISPAIQETQYF
j_gene: TRBJ2-5; d_gene: TRBD2; v_gene: TRBV7-2; abundance: few; CDR3nt: TGTGCCAGCAGCTTAGTGGCTAGCGGGCAGGAGACCCCGTACTTC; CDR3aa: CASSLVASGQETPYF
j_gene: TRBJ1-1; d_gene: NA; v_gene: TRBV5-1; abundance: many; CDR3nt: TGCGCCAGCAGGGTCGTTTCCTGGGACACTGAAGCTTTCTTT; CDR3aa: CASRVVSWDTEAFF
j_gene: TRBJ2-7; d_gene: TRBD1; v_gene: TRBV6-2/TRBV6-3; abundance: NA; CDR3nt: TGTGCCAGCAAGGGCCGCGGACAGGGGGCAGGGGAGCAGTACTTC; CDR3aa: CASKGRGQGAGEQYF
j_gene: TRBJ1-6; d_gene: TRBD1; v_gene: TRBV9; abundance: many; CDR3nt: TGTGCCAGCAGCGAGACAGGGTCTAATTCACCCCTCCACTTT; CDR3aa: CASSETGSNSPLHF
j_gene: TRBJ2-7; d_gene: NA; v_gene: TRBV12-3/TRBV12-4; abundance: many; CDR3nt: TGTGCCAGCAGTTTTGGAAGGGGTAATTTCTACGAGCAGTACTTC; CDR3aa: CASSFGRGNFYEQYF
j_gene: TRBJ2-7; d_gene: NA; v_gene: TRBV6-2/TRBV6-3; abundance: many; CDR3nt: TGTGCCAGCAGACTCGCGGCAGGGCTCTCCTACGAGCAGTACTTC; CDR3aa: CASRLAAGLSYEQYF
j_gene: TRBJ2-4; d_gene: TRBD2; v_gene: TRBV20-1; abundance: many; CDR3nt: TGCAGTGCCAGACGCTGGCGGGAGAGGAACATTCAGTACTTC; CDR3aa: CSARRWRERNIQYF
j_gene: TRBJ2-2; d_gene: TRBD1; v_gene: TRBV18; abundance: NA; CDR3nt: TGTGTCAGCTCACTGGGACAGGGCACCGGGGAGCTGTTTTTT; CDR3aa: CVSSLGQGTGELFF
j_gene: TRBJ1-2; d_gene: TRBD1; v_gene: TRBV28; abundance: many; CDR3nt: TGTGCCAGCAGTCTCCGGACAGGGGCTAACTATGGCTACACCTTC; CDR3aa: CASSLRTGANYGYTF
j_gene: TRBJ1-3; d_gene: NA; v_gene: TRBV27; abundance: many; CDR3nt: TGTGCCAGCAGTCCACAGGGCTCTGGAAACACCATATATTTT; CDR3aa: CASSPQGSGNTIYF
j_gene: TRBJ2-4; d_gene: TRBD1; v_gene: TRBV28; abundance: many; CDR3nt: TGTGCCAGCAGCACTACTCTGAGGGGGCGCGGGGCCAAAAACATTCAGTACTTC; CDR3aa: CASSTTLRGRGAKNIQYF
j_gene: TRBJ1-5; d_gene: NA; v_gene: TRBV7-8; abundance: many; CDR3nt: TGTGCCAGCAGCTTTGACAGATATCAGCCCCAGCATTTT; CDR3aa: CASSFDRYQPQHF
j_gene: TRBJ2-7; d_gene: NA; v_gene: TRBV12-3/TRBV12-4; abundance: many; CDR3nt: TGTGCCAGCAGTCCCCCGCCCGGGCAGTCTAGTGGGCAGTACTTC; CDR3aa: CASSPPPGQSSGQYF
j_gene: TRBJ1-2; d_gene: NA; v_gene: TRBV6-4; abundance: NA; CDR3nt: TGTGCCAGCGCACAGGAGTACTATGGCTACACCTTC; CDR3aa: CASAQEYYGYTF
j_gene: TRBJ1-3; d_gene: NA; v_gene: TRBV6-2/TRBV6-3; abundance: many; CDR3nt: TGTGCCAGCGACGACCCGGGGTTTACTGGAAACACCATATATTTT; CDR3aa: CASDDPGFTGNTIYF
j_gene: TRBJ1-1; d_gene: NA; v_gene: TRBV5-5; abundance: many; CDR3nt: TGTGCCAGCATACCCTTGGGGGGGGCGAGGGACACTGAAGCTTTCTTT; CDR3aa: CASIPLGGARDTEAFF
j_gene: TRBJ2-5; d_gene: NA; v_gene: TRBV7-9; abundance: many; CDR3nt: TGTGCCAGCAGCTTAGTAGTTGATGTGCTACAAGAGACCCAGTACTTC; CDR3aa: CASSLVVDVLQETQYF
j_gene: TRBJ2-6; d_gene: NA; v_gene: TRBV27; abundance: NA; CDR3nt: TGTGCCAGCAGTTTAGGGTCAGGCGTTCACTCTGGGGCCAACGTCCTGACTTTC; CDR3aa: CASSLGSGVHSGANVLTF
j_gene: TRBJ1-1; d_gene: NA; v_gene: TRBV7-2; abundance: many; CDR3nt: TGTGCCAGCAGCTTCTTACTAGTCAGCACTGAAGCTTTCTTT; CDR3aa: CASSFLLVSTEAFF
j_gene: TRBJ2-5; d_gene: NA; v_gene: TRBV2; abundance: many; CDR3nt: TGTGCCAGCATCCAAGGAGGGACCCAGTACTTC; CDR3aa: CASIQGGTQYF
j_gene: TRBJ2-7; d_gene: TRBD1; v_gene: TRBV5-1; abundance: many; CDR3nt: TGCGCCAGCAGCGGAACCGGGACAGGGATCCACGAGCAGTACTTC; CDR3aa: CASSGTGTGIHEQYF
j_gene: TRBJ2-7; d_gene: TRBD2; v_gene: TRBV20-1; abundance: few; CDR3nt: TGCAGTGCAGTGGCGGGAGCAATCTACGAGCAGTACTTC; CDR3aa: CSAVAGAIYEQYF
j_gene: TRBJ2-5; d_gene: NA; v_gene: TRBV18; abundance: NA; CDR3nt: TGTGCCAGCTCATCCCCGACAGCCCAAGAGACCCAGTACTTC; CDR3aa: CASSSPTAQETQYF
j_gene: TRBJ2-1; d_gene: TRBD2; v_gene: TRBV7-8; abundance: few; CDR3nt: TGTGCCAGCAGCTGGAAACTAGCGGGAGGGCCGGGAATCAATGAGCAGTTCTTC; CDR3aa: CASSWKLAGGPGINEQFF
j_gene: TRBJ1-1; d_gene: NA; v_gene: TRBV27; abundance: many; CDR3nt: TGTGCCAGCAGTTTGATAGAGGCGAGCACTGAAGCTTTCTTT; CDR3aa: CASSLIEASTEAFF
j_gene: TRBJ2-5; d_gene: NA; v_gene: TRBV28; abundance: many; CDR3nt: TGTGCCAGCTCCGTGACTAGTCAGGAGACCCAGTACTTC; CDR3aa: CASSVTSQETQYF
j_gene: TRBJ2-7; d_gene: TRBD2; v_gene: TRBV5-1; abundance: many; CDR3nt: TGCGCCAGCAGCTTGGCCCGGGGGGGAACCTACGAGCAGTACTTC; CDR3aa: CASSLARGGTYEQYF
j_gene: TRBJ1-5; d_gene: NA; v_gene: TRBV29-1; abundance: many; CDR3nt: TGCAGCGTTGTAGACAGCATCAATCAGCCCCAGCATTTT; CDR3aa: CSVVDSINQPQHF
j_gene: TRBJ1-5; d_gene: NA; v_gene: TRBV7-2; abundance: many; CDR3nt: TGTGCCAGCAGCTTAGCAATTGGTTATCAGCCCCAGCATTTT; CDR3aa: CASSLAIGYQPQHF
j_gene: TRBJ2-5; d_gene: TRBD2; v_gene: TRBV4-1; abundance: few; CDR3nt: TGCGCCAGCAGCCGCGGGAGTAGCGGGCAAGAGACCCAGTACTTC; CDR3aa: CASSRGSSGQETQYF
j_gene: TRBJ2-7; d_gene: NA; v_gene: TRBV12-3/TRBV12-4; abundance: many; CDR3nt: TGTGCCAGCAGTTTAGCGCTGCAGAACGAGCAGTACTTC; CDR3aa: CASSLALQNEQYF
j_gene: TRBJ1-2; d_gene: TRBD1; v_gene: TRBV7-2; abundance: many; CDR3nt: TGTGCCAGCAGCTCCGTACAGGGGGCTTTCTACTATGGCTACACCTTC; CDR3aa: CASSSVQGAFYYGYTF
j_gene: TRBJ1-2; d_gene: NA; v_gene: TRBV24-1; abundance: NA; CDR3nt: TGTGCCACCAGTGATTTGGCTGTCAACTATGGCTACACCTTC; CDR3aa: CATSDLAVNYGYTF
j_gene: TRBJ2-5; d_gene: TRBD2; v_gene: TRBV28; abundance: many; CDR3nt: TGTGCCAGCACCTTGCCGGGACTAGCGGTAGAGACCCAGTACTTC; CDR3aa: CASTLPGLAVETQYF
j_gene: TRBJ2-7; d_gene: NA; v_gene: TRBV5-1; abundance: many; CDR3nt: TGCGCCAGCAAAAGAGGGGACACCCCCTACGAGCAGTACTTC; CDR3aa: CASKRGDTPYEQYF
j_gene: TRBJ2-7; d_gene: TRBD1; v_gene: TRBV12-3/TRBV12-4; abundance: many; CDR3nt: TGTGCCAGCAGTCGGGACAGGGGTACTTACTACGAGCAGTACTTC; CDR3aa: CASSRDRGTYYEQYF
j_gene: TRBJ2-5; d_gene: TRBD1; v_gene: TRBV6-1; abundance: many; CDR3nt: TGTGCCGCCGGGGACAGGGTTGGGTCTGGGGTTCAAGAGACCCAGTACTTC; CDR3aa: CAAGDRVGSGVQETQYF
j_gene: TRBJ2-2; d_gene: NA; v_gene: TRBV7-9; abundance: many; CDR3nt: TGTGCCAGCAGCTTAGGTGGCGGCGCGAACACCGGGGAGCTGTTTTTT; CDR3aa: CASSLGGGANTGELFF
j_gene: TRBJ2-5; d_gene: NA; v_gene: TRBV24-1; abundance: NA; CDR3nt: TGTGCCACCAGTGATTTCGGAGCGAGGGTAGGAGAGACCCAGTACTTC; CDR3aa: CATSDFGARVGETQYF
j_gene: TRBJ2-2; d_gene: NA; v_gene: TRBV2; abundance: many; CDR3nt: TGTGCCAGCAGTGGGTCGGACACCGGGGAGCTGTTTTTT; CDR3aa: CASSGSDTGELFF
j_gene: TRBJ2-1; d_gene: TRBD2; v_gene: TRBV19; abundance: few; CDR3nt: TGTGCCAGTAGTATAGATGGGGGACTAGCGGGTTACAATGAGCAGTTCTTC; CDR3aa: CASSIDGGLAGYNEQFF
j_gene: TRBJ1-1; d_gene: NA; v_gene: TRBV15; abundance: many; CDR3nt: TGTGCCACCACCCGGGAGGGGGGAACACCTGAAGCTTTCTTT; CDR3aa: CATTREGGTPEAFF
j_gene: TRBJ2-7; d_gene: NA; v_gene: TRBV12-5; abundance: NA; CDR3nt: TGTGCTAGTGGTTTGGGACTCCGATACGAGCAGTACTTC; CDR3aa: CASGLGLRYEQYF
j_gene: TRBJ1-2; d_gene: NA; v_gene: TRBV6-2/TRBV6-3; abundance: many; CDR3nt: TGTGCCAGCAGTTACACCCAGGGATATAACTATGGCTACACCTTC; CDR3aa: CASSYTQGYNYGYTF
j_gene: TRBJ1-4; d_gene: TRBD1; v_gene: TRBV7-2; abundance: NA; CDR3nt: TGTGCCAGCAGCTTAATACCGGGACAGGTTAATGAAAAACTGTTTTTT; CDR3aa: CASSLIPGQVNEKLFF
j_gene: TRBJ1-1; d_gene: NA; v_gene: TRBV6-1; abundance: many; CDR3nt: TGTGCCAGCAAGGACAGCGCGAACACTGAAGCTTTCTTT; CDR3aa: CASKDSANTEAFF
j_gene: TRBJ1-1; d_gene: NA; v_gene: TRBV12-3/TRBV12-4; abundance: many; CDR3nt: TGTGCCAGCAGTTTGGGGAGGGGATACACTGAAGCTTTCTTT; CDR3aa: CASSLGRGYTEAFF
j_gene: TRBJ1-5; d_gene: TRBD1; v_gene: TRBV9; abundance: many; CDR3nt: TGTGCCAGCAGCGTCGGTTGCGACCCGCGGGACAGGGCTTGTCAGCCCCAGCATTTT; CDR3aa: CASSVGCDPRDRACQPQHF
j_gene: TRBJ1-2; d_gene: NA; v_gene: TRBV6-2/TRBV6-3; abundance: many; CDR3nt: TGTGCCAGCAAACCCCACAGTGTGGATGGCTACACCTTC; CDR3aa: CASKPHSVDGYTF
j_gene: TRBJ1-1; d_gene: NA; v_gene: TRBV6-5; abundance: NA; CDR3nt: TGTGCCAGCAGTTGGGGGGCGCAAACTGAAGCTTTCTTT; CDR3aa: CASSWGAQTEAFF
j_gene: TRBJ2-7; d_gene: NA; v_gene: TRBV25-1; abundance: NA; CDR3nt: TGTGCCAGCACCGGGACGAGCCACGAGCAGTACTTC; CDR3aa: CASTGTSHEQYF
j_gene: TRBJ2-7; d_gene: NA; v_gene: TRBV11-1; abundance: many; CDR3nt: TGTGCCAGCAGCTTAGTGGGCAAATCCGAGCAGTACTTC; CDR3aa: CASSLVGKSEQYF
j_gene: TRBJ2-7; d_gene: TRBD1; v_gene: TRBV6-2/TRBV6-3; abundance: many; CDR3nt: TGTGCCAGCAGTATGACGCGGACAGGGGGCCGCTACGAGCAGTACTTC; CDR3aa: CASSMTRTGGRYEQYF
j_gene: TRBJ1-1; d_gene: NA; v_gene: TRBV5-1; abundance: NA; CDR3nt: TGCGCCAGCAGCTTGAAGGGGAGAGGGAACACTGAAGCTTTCTTT; CDR3aa: CASSLKGRGNTEAFF
j_gene: TRBJ1-1; d_gene: NA; v_gene: TRBV27; abundance: many; CDR3nt: TGTGCCAGCAGTTTATCGGTTCGGGGGGAGGGACCCACTGAAGCTTTCTTT; CDR3aa: CASSLSVRGEGPTEAFF
j_gene: TRBJ1-1; d_gene: NA; v_gene: TRBV9; abundance: NA; CDR3nt: TGTGCCAGCAGCCCCCCCTTGGGTTTGAACACTGAAGCTTTCTTT; CDR3aa: CASSPPLGLNTEAFF
j_gene: TRBJ2-7; d_gene: NA; v_gene: TRBV30; abundance: few; CDR3nt: TGTGCCTGGGACCAAGTGGGGGCCTACGAGCAGTACTTC; CDR3aa: CAWDQVGAYEQYF
j_gene: TRBJ2-5; d_gene: TRBD2; v_gene: TRBV4-2; abundance: NA; CDR3nt: TGTGCCAGCAGCCAAGTACCGGGACTAGCGGGAGGCGGGGGCCAAGAGACCCAGTACTTC; CDR3aa: CASSQVPGLAGGGGQETQYF